The clone carrying this TCR beta chain was seen many times. This specimen belongs to a study of early T cells in non-severe SARS-CoV-2 infection. In the library, individual cDNA molecules carried attached unique molecular identifiers. One entry per CDR3 protein, called by TCRdb with MiXCR from the 5' RACE reads. This table has 85,000 to 100,000 distinct CDR3 sequences, 9.5% to 12% appearing once. The sequence came from an adult who was a healthcare worker with PCR-confirmed SARS-CoV-2 infection or an uninfected control (not recorded which). Source: whole blood, taken at baseline.

The CDR3 sequence: CASSLVGGSVDTQYF. The CDR3 DNA reads TGCGCCAGCAGCTTGGTGGGCGGGAGCGTAGATACGCAGTATTTT. J is TRBJ2-3 and V is TRBV5-1, with TRBD2 identical over 7 bases. The trim removed 0 bases at V and 5 bases at J, leaving 6 bases unmatched. This CDR3 region has 15 residues. Looked up from germline, CDR1 is SGHRS and CDR2 is YFSETQ.